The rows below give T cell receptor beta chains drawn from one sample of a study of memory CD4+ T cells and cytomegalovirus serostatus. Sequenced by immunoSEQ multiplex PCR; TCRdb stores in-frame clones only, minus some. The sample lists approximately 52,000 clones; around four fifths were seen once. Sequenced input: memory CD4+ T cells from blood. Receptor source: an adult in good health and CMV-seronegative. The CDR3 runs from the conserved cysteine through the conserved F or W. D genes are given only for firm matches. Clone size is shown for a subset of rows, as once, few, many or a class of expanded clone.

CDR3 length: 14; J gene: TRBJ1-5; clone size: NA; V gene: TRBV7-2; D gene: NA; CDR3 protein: CASSPVTGGQPQHF; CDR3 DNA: TGTGCCAGCAGCCCGGTTACCGGGGGTCAGCCCCAGCATTTT
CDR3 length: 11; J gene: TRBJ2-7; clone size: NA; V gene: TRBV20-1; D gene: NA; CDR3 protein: CSANQIYEQYF; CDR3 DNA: TGTAGTGCTAATCAGATCTACGAGCAGTACTTC
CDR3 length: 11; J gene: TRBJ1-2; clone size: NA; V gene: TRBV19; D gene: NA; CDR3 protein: CASSIGKGYTF; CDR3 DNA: TGTGCCAGTAGTATAGGGAAAGGCTACACCTTC
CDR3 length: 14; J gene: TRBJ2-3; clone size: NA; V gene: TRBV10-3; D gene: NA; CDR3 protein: CAIRPRGATDTQYF; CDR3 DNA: TGTGCCATCAGGCCCAGAGGGGCCACAGATACGCAGTATTTT
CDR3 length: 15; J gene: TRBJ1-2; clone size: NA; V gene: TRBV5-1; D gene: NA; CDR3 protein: CASSGGDGFNYGYTF; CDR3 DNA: TGCGCCAGCAGCGGGGGGGACGGATTTAACTATGGCTACACCTTC
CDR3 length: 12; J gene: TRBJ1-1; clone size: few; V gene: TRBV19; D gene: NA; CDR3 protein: CASSHRWPEAFF; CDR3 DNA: TGTGCCAGTAGTCACCGGTGGCCTGAAGCTTTCTTT
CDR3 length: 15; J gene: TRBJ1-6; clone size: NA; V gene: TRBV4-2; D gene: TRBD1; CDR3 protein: CASSQVNRGNSPLHF; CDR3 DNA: TGTGCCAGCAGCCAAGTCAACAGGGGTAATTCACCCCTCCACTTT
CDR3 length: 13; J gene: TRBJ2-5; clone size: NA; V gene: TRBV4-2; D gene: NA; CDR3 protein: CASSQDVSETQYF; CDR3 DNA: TGTGCCAGCAGCCAAGATGTGTCGGAGACCCAGTACTTC
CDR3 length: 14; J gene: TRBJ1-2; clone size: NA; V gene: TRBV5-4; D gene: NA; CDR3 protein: CASSLGGGNYGYTF; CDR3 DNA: TGTGCCAGCAGCTTGGGTGGGGGCAACTATGGCTACACCTTC
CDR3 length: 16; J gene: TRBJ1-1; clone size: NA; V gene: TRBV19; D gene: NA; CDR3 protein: CASSIPRLGANTEAFF; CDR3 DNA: TGTGCCAGTAGTATCCCAAGGTTGGGGGCGAACACTGAAGCTTTCTTT
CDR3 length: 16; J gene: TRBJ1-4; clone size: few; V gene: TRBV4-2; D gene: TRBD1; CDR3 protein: CASSQDKRQGNEKLFF; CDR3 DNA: TGTGCCAGCAGCCAAGACAAGCGACAGGGCAATGAAAAACTGTTTTTT
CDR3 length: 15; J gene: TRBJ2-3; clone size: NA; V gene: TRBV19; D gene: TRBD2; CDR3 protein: CASSGAGGWTDTQYF; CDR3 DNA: TGTGCCAGTAGCGGAGCGGGGGGTTGGACAGATACGCAGTATTTT
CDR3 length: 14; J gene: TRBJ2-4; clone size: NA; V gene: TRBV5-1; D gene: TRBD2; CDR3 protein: CASRISGGKNIQYF; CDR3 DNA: TGCGCCAGCAGAATTAGCGGGGGGAAAAACATTCAGTACTTC
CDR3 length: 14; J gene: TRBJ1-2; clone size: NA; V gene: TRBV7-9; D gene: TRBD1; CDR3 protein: CASSNPTDRGGYTF; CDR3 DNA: TGTGCCAGCAGCAACCCCACGGACAGGGGCGGCTACACCTTC
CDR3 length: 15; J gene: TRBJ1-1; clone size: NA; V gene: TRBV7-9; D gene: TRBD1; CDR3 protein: CASSFPRQGGTEAFF; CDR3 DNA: TGTGCCAGCAGCTTTCCCCGACAGGGCGGCACTGAAGCTTTCTTT
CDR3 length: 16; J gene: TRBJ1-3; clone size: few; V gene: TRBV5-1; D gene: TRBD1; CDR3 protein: CASSLTGGGRGNTIYF; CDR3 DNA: TGCGCCAGCAGCTTAACAGGGGGCGGAAGGGGAAACACCATATATTTT
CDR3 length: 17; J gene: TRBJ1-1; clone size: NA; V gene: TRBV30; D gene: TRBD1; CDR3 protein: CAWSVPRQGAPNAEAFF; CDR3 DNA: TGTGCCTGGAGTGTACCCCGGCAGGGGGCCCCTAACGCTGAAGCTTTCTTT
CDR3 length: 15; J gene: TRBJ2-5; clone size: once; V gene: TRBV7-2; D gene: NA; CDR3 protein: CASSLRWGGQETQYF; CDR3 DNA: TGTGCCAGCAGCTTAAGATGGGGTGGTCAAGAGACCCAGTACTTC
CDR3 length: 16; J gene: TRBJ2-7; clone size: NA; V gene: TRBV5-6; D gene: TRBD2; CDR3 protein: CASSSDMRGGNYEQYF; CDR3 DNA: TGTGCCAGCAGCTCCGATATGAGGGGAGGGAATTACGAGCAGTACTTC
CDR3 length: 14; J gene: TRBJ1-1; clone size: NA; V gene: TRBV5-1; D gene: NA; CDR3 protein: CASSLGARDTEAFF; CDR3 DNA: TGCGCCAGCAGCTTAGGGGCGAGGGACACTGAAGCTTTCTTT
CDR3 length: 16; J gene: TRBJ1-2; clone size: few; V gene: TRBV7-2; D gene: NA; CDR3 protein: CASSLVGREGLGGYTF; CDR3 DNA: TGTGCCAGCAGCTTAGTAGGCAGGGAGGGTTTGGGTGGCTACACCTTC
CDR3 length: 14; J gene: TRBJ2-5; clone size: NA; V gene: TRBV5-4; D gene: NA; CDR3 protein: CASSLGGNVQTQYF; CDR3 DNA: TGTGCCAGCAGCTTGGGAGGGAACGTGCAGACCCAGTACTTC
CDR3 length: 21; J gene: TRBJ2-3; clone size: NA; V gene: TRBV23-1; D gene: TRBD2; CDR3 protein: CASRVGLAGGYTIPSTDTQYF; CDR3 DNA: TGCGCCAGCAGGGTGGGACTAGCGGGGGGGTATACTATACCTAGCACAGATACGCAGTATTTT
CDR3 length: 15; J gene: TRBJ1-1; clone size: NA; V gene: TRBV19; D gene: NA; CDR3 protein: CASSPQRGLGTEAFF; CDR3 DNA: TGTGCCAGTAGTCCCCAGAGGGGTCTTGGCACTGAAGCTTTCTTT
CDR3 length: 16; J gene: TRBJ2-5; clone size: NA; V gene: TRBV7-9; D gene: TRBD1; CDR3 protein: CASSLGDRGVKETQYF; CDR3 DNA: TGTGCCAGCAGCTTAGGGGACAGGGGCGTGAAAGAGACCCAGTACTTC
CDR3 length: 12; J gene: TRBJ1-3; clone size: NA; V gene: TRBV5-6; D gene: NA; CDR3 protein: CASSLLWDTIYF; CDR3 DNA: TGTGCCAGCAGCTTGTTGTGGGACACCATATATTTT
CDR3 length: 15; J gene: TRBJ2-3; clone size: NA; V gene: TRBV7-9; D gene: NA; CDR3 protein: CASSRAGPSTDTQYF; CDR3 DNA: TGTGCCAGCAGTAGGGCAGGGCCTAGCACAGATACGCAGTATTTT
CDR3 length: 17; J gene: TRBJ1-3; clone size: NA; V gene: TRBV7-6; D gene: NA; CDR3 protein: CASSLTPAGSSGNTIYF; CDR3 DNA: TGTGCCAGCAGCTTAACCCCCGCAGGGAGCTCTGGAAACACCATATATTTT